This T cell receptor beta chain stems from a study of early stage breast cancer tumors. Clones were read by immunoSEQ multiplex PCR, and TCRdb kept only the in-frame ones, dropping some. The table records nearly 25,000 clones, roughly 67% of them present only once. What was sequenced was breast tumor tissue. The receptor's source is a person aged 55-75 years with breast cancer.

The CDR3 DNA follows: TGTGCCAGCAGCTGGGGGACAGGACCGAACACTGAAGCTTTCTTT. This codes for CASSWGTGPNTEAFF. This sequence joins TRBV5-8 and TRBJ1-1, with TRBD1 matching 8 bases. This CDR3 comprises 15 residues. The ends lost 3 bases at V and 1 base at J; junction bases unmatched: 5. CDR1 and CDR2 from the germline V gene are SGHTS and YDEGEE.